Below, 10 T cell receptor beta chains from the same sample are listed, as sequenced in a study of PD-L1 blockade in urothelial cancer. Clones were read by immunoSEQ multiplex PCR, and TCRdb kept only the in-frame ones, dropping some. In the table there are 50,000 or so clones, more than 70% of which are singletons. Time point denoted: pretreatment peripheral blood. Sequencing was performed on PBMCs, taken around atezolizumab (anti-PD-L1) treatment. The receptor set was obtained from a man in his sixties with urothelial cancer.

The rearrangement uses TRBV7-2 and TRBJ2-3; a possible D gene is TRBD2 (5 bases). Trimming took 5 bases from V and 1 from J, leaving 16 bases between them. CDR1 SGHTA and CDR2 FQGNSA come from the germline V gene. The length of the CDR3 is 16 residues. The CDR3 DNA reads TGTGCCAGCAGCCCCGCCGGAGGCGGAGGCACAGATACGCAGTATTTT. Protein sequence: CASSPAGGGGTDTQYF.

This rearrangement joins TRBV5-4 to TRBJ1-2; D perhaps matches TRBD1 (5 bases). Germline V lookup: CDR1 SGHNT, CDR2 YYREEE (reference sequence). This CDR3 is built from 14 residues. With 1 base removed from V and 4 bases from J, the gap between germline ends came to 11 bases. CDR3 nucleotide sequence: TGTGCCAGCAGCTTGCCAGGGCGCAGCTATGGCTACACCTTC. Protein product: CASSLPGRSYGYTF.

This clone is a singleton in its sample. A junction end diverges from the germline sequence, so it may reflect a read error. The V gene is TRBV7-7, the J gene TRBJ2-5, with 7 bases identical to TRBD2. Germline V CDR1 and CDR2: SSHAT, FNYEAQ (reference sequence). The CDR3 is made up of 15 amino acids. The CDR3 protein is CASSLAGGGQETQYF. CDR3 nucleotides: TGTGCTAGCAGCTTAGCTGGGGGGGGCCAAGAGACCCAGTACTTC.

The CDR3 DNA reads as TGTGCCAGCAGCCAAGCTACAGCTTATAATTCACCCCTCCACTTT. It encodes CASSQATAYNSPLHF. V gene TRBV14 combines with J gene TRBJ1-6; D gene unclear. The germline gives CDR1 SGHDN, CDR2 FVKESK. The CDR3 extends over 15 amino acids. The V end was cut by 1 base, the J end by 4 bases, with 8 bases between.

This sequence joins TRBV19 and TRBJ1-4; possibly TRBD1 for D (6 bases). This CDR3 has 15 amino acids. From germline, CDR1 is LNHDA and CDR2 SQIVND (reference sequence). Trimming removed 5 bases at V and 5 bases at J, with 15 bases between. CDR3 protein: CASSPGQRQNEKLFF. Written as DNA, the CDR3 is TGTGCCAGTAGTCCCGGACAGAGACAGAATGAAAAACTGTTTTTT.

The chain carries TRBV9 and TRBJ1-1; 8 nucleotides match TRBD1. Trimming took 3 bases from V and 4 from J; bases not matched to a gene: 8. This CDR3 is built from 15 residues. Germline values: CDR1 SGDLS, CDR2 YYNGEE. CDR3 bases: TGTGCCAGCAGCGCTGGACAGGGTGGGGGCACTGAAGCTTTCTTT. Amino acid sequence: CASSAGQGGGTEAFF.

The rearrangement joins TRBV19 to TRBJ2-7, with 11 bases aligning to TRBD2. The CDR3 has 18 residues. CDR1 is LNHDA, CDR2 SQIVND, per germline (reference sequence). J lost 5 bases, V lost 2 bases, and 14 bases had no gene match. Written as DNA, the CDR3 is TGTGCCAGTAGTATATCAACTAGCGGGAGAAAAGTCCCCCACGAGCAGTACTTC. Translating gives CASSISTSGRKVPHEQYF.

The chain uses TRBV6-5 and TRBJ2-7; the D gene is possibly TRBD2 (6 bases). Trimming pared 0 bases from V and 3 bases from J, leaving 12 bases between. The CDR3 extends over 15 amino acids. Looked up from germline, CDR1 is MNHEY and CDR2 is SVGAGI. CDR3 nucleotides: TGTGCCAGCAGTTACTCGAGCGGGCTAGGCTACGAGCAGTACTTC. It is translated as CASSYSSGLGYEQYF.

V is TRBV5-8 and J is TRBJ1-2; tentatively, D is TRBD1 (5 bases). V was pared by 0 bases and J by 7 bases, with 19 bases between. The CDR3 covers 16 residues. Germline CDR1 reads SGHTS; CDR2 reads YDEGEE. The CDR3 loop reads CASSLEGHEGSIGYTF. The CDR3 region has the DNA TGTGCCAGCAGCTTGGAAGGACACGAAGGCAGTATTGGCTACACCTTC.

The chain links TRBV7-2 to TRBJ2-7; 11 bases map to TRBD2. Trimming took 4 bases from V and 2 from J; bases not matched to a gene: 4. The length of the CDR3 is 15 residues. Germline V gene sequence: CDR1 SGHTA, CDR2 FQGNSA. The CDR3 protein is CASSSRTSGPYEQYF. CDR3 in DNA: TGTGCCAGCAGCTCCCGGACTAGCGGGCCCTACGAGCAGTACTTC.